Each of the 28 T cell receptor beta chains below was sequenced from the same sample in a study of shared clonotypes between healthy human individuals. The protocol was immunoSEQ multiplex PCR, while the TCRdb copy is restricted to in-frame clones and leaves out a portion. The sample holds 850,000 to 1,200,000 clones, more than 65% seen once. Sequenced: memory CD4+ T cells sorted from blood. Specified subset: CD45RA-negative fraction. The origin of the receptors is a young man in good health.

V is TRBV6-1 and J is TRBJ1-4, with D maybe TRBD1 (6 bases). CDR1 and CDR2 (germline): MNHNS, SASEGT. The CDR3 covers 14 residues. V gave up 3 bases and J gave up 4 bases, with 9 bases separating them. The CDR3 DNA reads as TGTGCCAGCAGTGATTGGGGGCTTAATGAAAAACTGTTTTTT. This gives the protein CASSDWGLNEKLFF.

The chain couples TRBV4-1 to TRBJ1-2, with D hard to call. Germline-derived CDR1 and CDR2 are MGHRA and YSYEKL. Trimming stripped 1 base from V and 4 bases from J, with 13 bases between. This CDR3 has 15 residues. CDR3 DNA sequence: TGCGCCAGCAGCCAAGGGGAAGGCCAGCTCTATGGCTACACCTTC. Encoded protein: CASSQGEGQLYGYTF.

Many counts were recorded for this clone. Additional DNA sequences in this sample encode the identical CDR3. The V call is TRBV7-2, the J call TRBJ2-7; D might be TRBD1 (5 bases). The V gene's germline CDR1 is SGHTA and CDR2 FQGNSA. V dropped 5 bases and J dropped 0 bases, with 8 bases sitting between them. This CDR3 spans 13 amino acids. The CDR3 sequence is CASSLGVSYEQYF. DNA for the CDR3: TGTGCCAGCAGCCTAGGGGTCTCCTACGAGCAGTACTTC.

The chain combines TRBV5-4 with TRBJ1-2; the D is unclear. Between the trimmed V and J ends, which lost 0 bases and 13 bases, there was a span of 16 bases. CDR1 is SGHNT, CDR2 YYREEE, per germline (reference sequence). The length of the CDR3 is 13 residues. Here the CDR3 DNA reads TGTGCCAGCAGCTTGGCCTTGGAGGCGGGTTTCACCTTC. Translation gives CASSLALEAGFTF.

The CDR3 DNA reads as TGTGCCAGTAGCAGCAAGGCGGGCCAAGAGACCCAGTACTTC. The encoded protein is CASSSKAGQETQYF. The chain has TRBV19 and TRBJ2-5; D is perhaps TRBD2 (5 bases). Germline loops: CDR1 LNHDA, CDR2 SQIVND (reference sequence). CDR3 length: 14 amino acids. V lost 6 bases to trimming and J lost 1 base, with 12 bases between them.

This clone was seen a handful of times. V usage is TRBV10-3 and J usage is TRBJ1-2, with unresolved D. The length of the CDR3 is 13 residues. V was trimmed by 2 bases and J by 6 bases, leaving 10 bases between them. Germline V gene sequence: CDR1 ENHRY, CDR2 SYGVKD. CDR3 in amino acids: CAISELSGHGYTF. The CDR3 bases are TGTGCCATCAGTGAGCTCTCAGGACATGGCTACACCTTC.

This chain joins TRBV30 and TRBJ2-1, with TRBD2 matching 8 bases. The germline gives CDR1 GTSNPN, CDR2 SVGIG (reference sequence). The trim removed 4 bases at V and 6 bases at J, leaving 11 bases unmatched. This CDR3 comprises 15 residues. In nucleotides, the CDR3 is TGTGCCTGGAACCCCCCGGGAGGGGGTACCAATGAGCAGTTCTTC. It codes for CAWNPPGGGTNEQFF.

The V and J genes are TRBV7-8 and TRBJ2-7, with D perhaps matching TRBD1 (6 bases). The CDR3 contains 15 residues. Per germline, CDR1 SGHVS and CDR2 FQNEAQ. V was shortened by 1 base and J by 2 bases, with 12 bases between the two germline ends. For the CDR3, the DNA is TGTGCCAGCAGCTTAGTTCAGGGGTCGGCCTACGAGCAGTACTTC. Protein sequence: CASSLVQGSAYEQYF. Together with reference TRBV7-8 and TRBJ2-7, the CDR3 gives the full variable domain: GAGVSQSPRYKVAKRGQDVALRCDPISGHVSLFWYQQALGQGPEFLTYFQNEAQLDKSGLPSDRFFAERPEGSVSTLKIQRTQQEDSAVYLCASSLVQGSAYEQYFGPGTRLTVT.

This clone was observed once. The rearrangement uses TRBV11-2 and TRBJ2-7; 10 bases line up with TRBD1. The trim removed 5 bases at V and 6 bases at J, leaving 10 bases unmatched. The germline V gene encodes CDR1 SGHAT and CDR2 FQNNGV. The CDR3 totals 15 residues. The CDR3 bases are TGTGCCAGCAGCACCTCGGGACAGGGGTCGTCCGAGCAGTACTTC. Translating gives CASSTSGQGSSEQYF.

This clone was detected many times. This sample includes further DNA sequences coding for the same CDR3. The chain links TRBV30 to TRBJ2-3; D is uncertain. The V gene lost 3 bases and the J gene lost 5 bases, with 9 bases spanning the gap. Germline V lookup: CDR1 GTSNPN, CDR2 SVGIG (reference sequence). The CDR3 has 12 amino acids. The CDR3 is CAWRGLGDTQYF. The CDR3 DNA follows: TGTGCCTGGAGAGGTTTAGGAGATACGCAGTATTTT.

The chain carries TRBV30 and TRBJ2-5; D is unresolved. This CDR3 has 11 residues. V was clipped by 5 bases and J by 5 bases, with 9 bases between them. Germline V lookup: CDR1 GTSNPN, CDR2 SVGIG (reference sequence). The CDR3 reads CAWRIGETQYF. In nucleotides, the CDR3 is TGTGCCTGGCGGATTGGGGAGACCCAGTACTTC.

CDR3 loop: CASSLDRANTGELFF. The DNA of the CDR3 is TGCGCCAGCAGCTTGGACAGGGCTAACACCGGGGAGCTGTTTTTT. The V gene is TRBV5-1, the J gene TRBJ2-2; TRBD1 is a possible D gene (6 bases). With 0 bases removed from V and 2 bases from J, the gap between germline ends came to 8 bases. CDR1 is SGHRS, CDR2 YFSETQ, per germline. This CDR3 comprises 15 residues.

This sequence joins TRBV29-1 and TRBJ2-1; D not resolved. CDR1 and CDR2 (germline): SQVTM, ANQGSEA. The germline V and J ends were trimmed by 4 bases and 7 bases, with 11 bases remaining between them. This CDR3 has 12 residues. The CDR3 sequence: CSVAVLGNEQFF. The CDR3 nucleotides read TGCAGCGTTGCGGTCCTGGGGAATGAGCAGTTCTTC.

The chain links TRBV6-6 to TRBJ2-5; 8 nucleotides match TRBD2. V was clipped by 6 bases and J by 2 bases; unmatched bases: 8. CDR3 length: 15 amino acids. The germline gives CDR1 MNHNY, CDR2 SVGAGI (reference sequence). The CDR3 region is CASSAGGGGQETQYF. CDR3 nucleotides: TGTGCCAGCAGCGCCGGGGGGGGCGGGCAAGAGACCCAGTACTTC.

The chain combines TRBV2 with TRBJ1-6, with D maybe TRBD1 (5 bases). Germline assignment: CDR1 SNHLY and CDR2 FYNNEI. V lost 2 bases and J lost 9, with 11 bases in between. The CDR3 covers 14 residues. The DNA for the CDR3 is TGTGCCAGCAGTGAAAGTCAGGGTTTTTCACCCCTCCACTTT. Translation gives CASSESQGFSPLHF.

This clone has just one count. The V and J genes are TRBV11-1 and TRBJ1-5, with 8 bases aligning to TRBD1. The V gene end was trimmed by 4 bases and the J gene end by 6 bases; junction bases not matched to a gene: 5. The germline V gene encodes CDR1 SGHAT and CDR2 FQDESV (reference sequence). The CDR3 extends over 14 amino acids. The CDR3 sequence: CASSYQGAAQPQHF. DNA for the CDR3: TGTGCCAGCAGCTACCAGGGGGCGGCTCAGCCCCAGCATTTT. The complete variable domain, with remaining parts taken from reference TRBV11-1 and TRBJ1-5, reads EAEVAQSPRYKITEKSQAVAFWCDPISGHATLYWYRQILGQGPELLVQFQDESVVDDSQLPKDRFSAERLKGVDSTLKIQPAELGDSAMYLCASSYQGAAQPQHFGDGTRLSIL.

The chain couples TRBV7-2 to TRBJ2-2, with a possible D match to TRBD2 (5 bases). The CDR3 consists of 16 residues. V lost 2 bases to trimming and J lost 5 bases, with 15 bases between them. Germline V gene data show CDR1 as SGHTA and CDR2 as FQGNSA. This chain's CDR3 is CASSLLSAVATGELFF. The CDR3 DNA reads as TGTGCCAGCAGCTTATTGTCAGCGGTAGCAACCGGGGAGCTGTTTTTT.

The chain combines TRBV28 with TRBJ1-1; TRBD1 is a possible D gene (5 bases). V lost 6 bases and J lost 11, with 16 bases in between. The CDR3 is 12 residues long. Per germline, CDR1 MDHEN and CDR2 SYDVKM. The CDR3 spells CASSIMGVAAFF. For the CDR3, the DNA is TGTGCCAGCAGCATAATGGGGGTGGCGGCTTTCTTT.

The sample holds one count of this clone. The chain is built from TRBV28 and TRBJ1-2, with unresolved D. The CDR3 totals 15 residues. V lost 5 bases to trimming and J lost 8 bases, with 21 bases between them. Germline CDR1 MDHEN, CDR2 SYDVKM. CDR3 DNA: TGTGCCAGCAGTCGAGCCCCGATCGTTAGAGGGGGCTACACCTTC. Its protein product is CASSRAPIVRGGYTF.

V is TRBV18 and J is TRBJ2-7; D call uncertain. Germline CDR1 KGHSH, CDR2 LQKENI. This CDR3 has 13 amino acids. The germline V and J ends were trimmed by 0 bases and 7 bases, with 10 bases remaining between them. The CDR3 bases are TGTGCCAGCTCACCACCATTTCGGCAGGAGCAGTACTTC. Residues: CASSPPFRQEQYF.

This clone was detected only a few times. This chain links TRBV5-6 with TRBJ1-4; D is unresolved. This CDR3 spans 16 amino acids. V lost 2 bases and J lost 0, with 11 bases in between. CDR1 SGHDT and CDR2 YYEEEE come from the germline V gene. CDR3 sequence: CASSFAFGTTNEKLFF. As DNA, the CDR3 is TGTGCCAGCAGCTTTGCGTTCGGGACAACTAATGAAAAACTGTTTTTT.

CDR3 sequence: CASSRGQVNSYEQYF. Here the CDR3 DNA reads TGTGCCAGCAGTCGCGGACAGGTCAATTCCTACGAGCAGTACTTC. The J gene is TRBJ2-7, the V gene TRBV27, with 7 bases matching TRBD1. The CDR3 is 15 amino acids. The V gene's germline CDR1 is MNHEY and CDR2 SMNVEV (reference sequence). J was trimmed by 1 base and V by 5 bases; bases with no gene match: 8.

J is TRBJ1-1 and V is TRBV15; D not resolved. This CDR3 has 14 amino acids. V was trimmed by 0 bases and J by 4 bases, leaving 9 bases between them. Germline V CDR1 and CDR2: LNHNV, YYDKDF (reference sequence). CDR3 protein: CATSRDFSATEAFF. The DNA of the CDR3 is TGTGCCACCAGCAGAGATTTCTCAGCCACTGAAGCTTTCTTT.

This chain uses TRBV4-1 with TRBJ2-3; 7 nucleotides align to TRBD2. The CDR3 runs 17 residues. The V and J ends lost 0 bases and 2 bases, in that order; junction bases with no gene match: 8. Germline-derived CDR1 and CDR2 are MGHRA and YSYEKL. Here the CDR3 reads CASSQDGAGLFTDTQYF. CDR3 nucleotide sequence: TGCGCCAGCAGCCAAGATGGAGCGGGACTCTTCACAGATACGCAGTATTTT.

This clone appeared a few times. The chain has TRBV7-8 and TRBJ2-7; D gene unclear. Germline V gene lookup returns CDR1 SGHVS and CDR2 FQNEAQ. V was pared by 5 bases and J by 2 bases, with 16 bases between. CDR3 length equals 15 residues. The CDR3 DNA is TGTGCCAGCAGCCCCCTTGACACCAGAGCCTACGAGCAGTACTTC. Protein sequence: CASSPLDTRAYEQYF.

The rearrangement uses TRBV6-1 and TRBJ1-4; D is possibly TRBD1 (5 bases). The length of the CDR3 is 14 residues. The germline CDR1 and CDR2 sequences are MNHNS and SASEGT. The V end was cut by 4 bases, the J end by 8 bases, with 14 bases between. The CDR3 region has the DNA TGTGCCAGCAGTGTAAGGGGAGGGGTCGAAAAACTGTTTTTT. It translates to CASSVRGGVEKLFF.

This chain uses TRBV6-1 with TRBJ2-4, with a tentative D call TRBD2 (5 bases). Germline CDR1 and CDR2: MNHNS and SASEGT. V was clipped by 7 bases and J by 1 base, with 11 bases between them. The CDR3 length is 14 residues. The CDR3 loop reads CASTFGEAKNIQYF. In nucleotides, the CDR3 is TGTGCCAGCACGTTTGGGGAGGCCAAAAACATTCAGTACTTC.

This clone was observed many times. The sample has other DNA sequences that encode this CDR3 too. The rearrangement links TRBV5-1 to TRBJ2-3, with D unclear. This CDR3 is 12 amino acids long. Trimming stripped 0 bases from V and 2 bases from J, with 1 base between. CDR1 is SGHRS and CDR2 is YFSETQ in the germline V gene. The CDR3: CASSLVTDTQYF. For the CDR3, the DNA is TGCGCCAGCAGCTTGGTCACAGATACGCAGTATTTT.